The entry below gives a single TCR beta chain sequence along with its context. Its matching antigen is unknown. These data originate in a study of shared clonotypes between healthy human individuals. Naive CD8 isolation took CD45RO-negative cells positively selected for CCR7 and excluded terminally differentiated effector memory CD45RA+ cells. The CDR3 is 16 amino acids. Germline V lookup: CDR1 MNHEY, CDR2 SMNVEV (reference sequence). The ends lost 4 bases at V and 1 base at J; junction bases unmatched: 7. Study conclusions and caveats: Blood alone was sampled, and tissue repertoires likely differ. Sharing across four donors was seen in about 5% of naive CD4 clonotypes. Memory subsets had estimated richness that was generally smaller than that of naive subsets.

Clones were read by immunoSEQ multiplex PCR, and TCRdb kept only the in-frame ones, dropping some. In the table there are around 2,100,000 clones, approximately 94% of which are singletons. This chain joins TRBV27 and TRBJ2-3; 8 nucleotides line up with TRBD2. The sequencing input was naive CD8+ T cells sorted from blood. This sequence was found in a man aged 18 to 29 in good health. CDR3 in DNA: TGTGCCAGCAGTTCCTTAGCGGGACTCGGCACAGATACGCAGTATTTT. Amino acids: CASSSLAGLGTDTQYF.